This T cell receptor beta chain was sequenced during a study of blood T cell repertoires in COVID-19. Generated by immunoSEQ multiplex PCR, the TCRdb table keeps only in-frame clones and is missing some. The table lists tens of thousands of clones, more than 65% of them singletons. This clone showed up just once. The CDR3 covers 15 residues. J lost 2 bases, V lost 3 bases, and 3 bases had no gene match. CDR1 is SEHNR, CDR2 FQNEAQ, per germline (reference sequence). The receptor's source is a woman older than 75 with active or convalescent COVID-19. The chain joins TRBV7-9 to TRBJ2-5; 10 bases line up with TRBD1. Sequenced sample: peripheral blood. CDR3 protein: CASSFGTGAQETQYF. The CDR3 DNA sequence: TGTGCCAGCAGCTTCGGGACAGGGGCGCAAGAGACCCAGTACTTC.